This TCR beta chain was profiled in a study of blood T cell repertoires in COVID-19. About the study: COVID-19 samples collected from the United States, Italy and Spain covered acute and convalescent phases.

The CDR3 loop spans 15 amino acids. Germline V lookup: CDR1 MRHNA, CDR2 SNTAGT. The junction had 7 bases not matched to a gene; V was cut back by 4 bases and J by 7 bases. Sequenced by immunoSEQ multiplex PCR; TCRdb stores in-frame clones only, minus some. The sample yields approximately 440,000 clones, 80% to 95% seen once. The origin of this receptor is a man younger than 30 who had recovered from COVID-19. This chain uses TRBV6-4 with TRBJ1-2, with 12 bases identical to TRBD1. The specimen sequenced was PBMCs or T cells enriched from blood (not recorded which). The CDR3 region is CASSAAGTGGFGYTF. CDR3 coding DNA: TGTGCCAGCAGTGCCGCCGGGACAGGGGGCTTTGGCTACACCTTC.